The 9 T cell receptor beta chains listed next were all sequenced from one sample in a study of CD8 T cells in ankylosing spondylitis. Overall study results and limits: A motif of eight highly homologous TCR beta variants was seen as apparently characteristic of ankylosing spondylitis blood.

MiXCR, run by TCRdb on the 5' RACE reads, gives a single entry per CDR3 protein. This sample carries over 700,000 distinct CDR3 sequences, around 19% of them seen once, and the ten largest clones take 15% to 20%. No antigens are known for them. Sample: blood, either unsorted or a sorted T cell fraction (not recorded which). These receptors all stem from a male donor with ankylosing spondylitis.

The table lists this clonotype with a few counts. V and J are TRBV9 and TRBJ2-1; D uncertain. Germline V CDR1 and CDR2: SGDLS, YYNGEE. The CDR3 sequence is 14 residues long. The ends were cut back, 3 bases at V and 7 bases at J, with 14 bases in the middle. CDR3 nucleotides: TGTGCCAGCAGCGCCGTGGTAATAGGTAATGAGCAGTTCTTC. Protein sequence: CASSAVVIGNEQFF.

The chain employs TRBV5-5 and TRBJ1-3; no reliable D call. The V gene's germline CDR1 is SGHKS and CDR2 YYEKEE (reference sequence). Between the trimmed V and J ends, which lost 6 bases and 1 base, there was a span of 8 bases. There are 13 residues in the CDR3. CDR3 DNA sequence: TGTGCCAGCACCGCCCAGTCTGGAAACACCATATATTTT. It specifies CASTAQSGNTIYF.

This clonotype was picked up a small number of times. J is TRBJ2-1 and V is TRBV12-3 or TRBV12-4, with 12 bases matching TRBD2. Trimming at V came to 3 bases and at J to 6 bases, leaving 6 bases not matched to a gene. The CDR3 length is 16 residues. This CDR3 reads CASSFLAGGNPNEQFF. The CDR3 DNA reads as TGTGCCAGCAGTTTTCTAGCGGGAGGGAACCCCAATGAGCAGTTCTTC.

The chain combines TRBV29-1 with TRBJ1-4; D is unclear. The CDR3 sequence is 14 residues long. V dropped 6 bases and J dropped 5 bases, with 16 bases sitting between them. Germline CDR1 is SQVTM and CDR2 is ANQGSEA. The CDR3 here is CSVDRFGKNEKLFF. CDR3 nucleotide sequence: TGCAGCGTGGACCGGTTTGGGAAGAATGAAAAACTGTTTTTT.

The chain couples TRBV9 to TRBJ1-2; D is unresolved. V was clipped by 4 bases and J by 8 bases, with 12 bases between them. Germline V CDR1 and CDR2: SGDLS, YYNGEE. The CDR3 is 12 residues long. CDR3 region: CASSLGNGGYTF. CDR3 sequence (DNA): TGTGCCAGCAGCCTGGGAAATGGAGGCTACACCTTC. The complete variable domain, with remaining parts taken from reference TRBV9 and TRBJ1-2, reads DSGVTQTPKHLITATGQRVTLRCSPRSGDLSVYWYQQSLDQGLQFLIQYYNGEERAKGNILERFSAQQFPDLHSELNLSSLELGDSALYFCASSLGNGGYTFGSGTRLTVV.

The chain carries TRBV4-3 and TRBJ1-4, with D possibly TRBD1 on 5 matching bases. The CDR3 length is 16 residues. Between the trimmed V and J ends, which lost 4 bases and 0 bases, there was a span of 12 bases. Germline CDR1 reads LGHNA; CDR2 reads YSLEER. The CDR3 region has the DNA TGCGCCAGCAGCCCCTACCGGGGGACAACTAATGAAAAACTGTTTTTT. Translating it yields CASSPYRGTTNEKLFF.

The CDR3 reads CASSSMTANYGYTF. CDR3 nucleotides: TGTGCCAGCAGTTCGATGACAGCTAACTATGGCTACACCTTC. The rearrangement links TRBV13 to TRBJ1-2; the D gene is possibly TRBD1 (5 bases). CDR1 PRHDT and CDR2 FYEKMQ come from the germline V gene (reference sequence). V shed 6 bases and J shed 0 bases, with 11 bases lying between them. This CDR3 spans 14 amino acids.

The chain has TRBV12-3 or TRBV12-4 and TRBJ1-1; the D gene is possibly TRBD1 (5 bases). V lost 0 bases, J lost 3 bases, and 17 bases lay in between. The CDR3 spans 17 residues. The CDR3 spells CASSLALGGYRDTEAFF. The DNA for the CDR3 is TGTGCCAGCAGTTTAGCGCTGGGGGGATATCGGGACACTGAAGCTTTCTTT.

This clonotype has just a few counts. The chain has TRBV27 and TRBJ2-7; TRBD1 matches at 12 bases. This CDR3 has 15 amino acids. The V gene's germline CDR1 is MNHEY and CDR2 SMNVEV (reference sequence). The J segment lost 4 bases and the V segment lost 6 bases, leaving 7 bases of the junction unmatched. CDR3: CASSASGQGAYEQYF. As DNA, the CDR3 is TGTGCCAGCAGCGCCTCGGGACAGGGGGCATACGAGCAGTACTTC.